This entry lists 25 T cell receptor beta chains sequenced from one sample in a study of cytotoxic CD8 clonotypes in ibrutinib-treated CLL. Clones were sequenced by immunoSEQ multiplex PCR, and TCRdb holds only the in-frame ones, with some missing. The sample carries 200,000 to 250,000 clones, roughly three quarters recorded once. Sequencing used PBMCs, obtained after 12 months of ibrutinib treatment. These receptors all come from a human donor with chronic lymphocytic leukemia.

J is TRBJ1-5 and V is TRBV2; D is possibly TRBD1 (6 bases). V was clipped by 10 bases and J by 0 bases, with 22 bases between them. Germline V CDR1 and CDR2: SNHLY, FYNNEI. CDR3 length: 17 residues. This CDR3 reads CATHPTGPAYSNQPQHF. DNA of the CDR3: TGTGCCACCCACCCGACAGGCCCTGCATATAGCAATCAGCCCCAGCATTTT.

The chain couples TRBV5-4 to TRBJ1-2, with D unclear. V was trimmed by 1 base and J by 4 bases, leaving 8 bases between them. Germline CDR1 reads SGHNT; CDR2 reads YYREEE (reference sequence). The CDR3 is 13 amino acids. The CDR3 DNA sequence: TGTGCCAGCAGCTTGCCGCAGACCTATGGCTACACCTTC. Its protein product is CASSLPQTYGYTF.

The chain has TRBV11-2 and TRBJ1-2; D is uncertain. Germline V gene data show CDR1 as SGHAT and CDR2 as FQNNGV. V lost 9 bases, J lost 5 bases, and 13 bases lay in between. This CDR3 region has 12 residues. The chain's CDR3 is CASSRTAYGYTF. CDR3 in DNA: TGTGCCAGTTCCCGGACCGCATATGGCTACACCTTC. Complete variable domain (other parts from reference TRBV11-2 and TRBJ1-2): EAGVAQSPRYKIIEKRQSVAFWCNPISGHATLYWYQQILGQGPKLLIQFQNNGVVDDSQLPKDRFSAERLKGVDSTLKIQPAKLEDSAVYLCASSRTAYGYTFGSGTRLTVV.

This clone was detected only once. The chain is built from TRBV14 and TRBJ2-7; D might be TRBD2 (6 bases). The V gene lost 4 bases and the J gene lost 0 bases, with 13 bases spanning the gap. Germline CDR1 and CDR2: SGHDN and FVKESK. This CDR3 has 15 residues. The CDR3 region is CASSRGGGSSYEQYF. Written as DNA, the CDR3 is TGTGCCAGCAGCCGTGGAGGAGGGAGCTCCTACGAGCAGTACTTC.

The chain carries TRBV9 and TRBJ2-2; possibly TRBD2 for D (6 bases). Germline CDR1 SGDLS, CDR2 YYNGEE. V was shortened by 0 bases and J by 4 bases, with 34 bases between the two germline ends. The CDR3 is made up of 23 amino acids. The DNA for the CDR3 is TGTGCCAGCAGCGTAGGGGGCCTCGGGGGAGTAGCGGCCCGTGCAGGAGTCACCGGGGAGCTGTTTTTT. Amino acid sequence: CASSVGGLGGVAARAGVTGELFF.

The chain recombines TRBV9 with TRBJ1-2, with unresolved D. V was pared by 4 bases and J by 5 bases, with 18 bases between. Germline CDR1 and CDR2: SGDLS and YYNGEE. This CDR3 contains 15 residues. For the CDR3, the DNA is TGTGCCAGCAGCCCACATCATAAAGAGGCTTATGGCTACACCTTC. Encoded protein: CASSPHHKEAYGYTF.

V and J are TRBV2 and TRBJ2-7; a weak D match, TRBD2 (5 bases). V lost 3 bases and J lost 3, with 15 bases in between. Germline CDR1 is SNHLY and CDR2 is FYNNEI. The CDR3 runs 15 residues. CDR3 protein: CASSDPPSGNYEQYF. CDR3 nucleotide sequence: TGTGCCAGCAGTGATCCCCCAAGCGGTAACTACGAGCAGTACTTC.

This clone was observed a single time. This chain uses TRBV28 with TRBJ1-2, with D tentatively TRBD1 (5 bases). V was trimmed by 7 bases and J by 8 bases, leaving 17 bases between them. This CDR3 region has 13 residues. Germline loops: CDR1 MDHEN, CDR2 SYDVKM. CDR3 nucleotides: TGTGCCAGCATTGCGGGGGGGGTAGGCGGCTACACCTTC. Translating gives CASIAGGVGGYTF.

The chain combines TRBV18 with TRBJ2-2, with D possibly being TRBD1 (5 bases). This CDR3 is built from 15 residues. CDR1 and CDR2 (germline): KGHSH, LQKENI. Trimming pared 3 bases from V and 8 bases from J, leaving 16 bases between. In nucleotides, the CDR3 is TGTGCCAGCTCACCCGGACAACCCCCTACGGGGGAGCTGTTTTTT. This gives the protein CASSPGQPPTGELFF.

The chain uses TRBV7-3 and TRBJ1-5; TRBD1 matches at 7 bases. Trimming at V came to 6 bases and at J to 1 base, leaving 9 bases not matched to a gene. CDR3 size: 16 residues. CDR1 is SGHTA and CDR2 is FQGTGA in the germline V gene. In nucleotides, the CDR3 is TGTGCCAGCAGTAAAGAGGGGGCGACCAGCAATCAGCCCCAGCATTTT. Protein product: CASSKEGATSNQPQHF.

The chain combines TRBV5-1 with TRBJ2-6; D may correspond to TRBD1 or TRBD2 (5 bases each). Trimming took off 0 bases at V and 0 bases at J, with 13 bases between the two ends. Germline V CDR1 and CDR2: SGHRS, YFSETQ. This CDR3 is 18 amino acids long. The CDR3 nucleotides are TGCGCCAGCAGCTTGGGGACCGGGGCGAGCTCTGGGGCCAACGTCCTGACTTTC. It encodes CASSLGTGASSGANVLTF.

This chain links TRBV6-1 with TRBJ2-2; 8 positions match TRBD1. The CDR3 is 13 residues long. Germline loops: CDR1 MNHNS, CDR2 SASEGT. V shed 6 bases and J 9 bases; nucleotides not matched to a gene: 6. The CDR3, as DNA: TGTGCCAGCAGAGACAGGGGTCGGTGGGAGCTGTTTTTT. Translating gives CASRDRGRWELFF.

The chain uses TRBV6-5 and TRBJ2-1; 7 positions agree with TRBD2. The V and J ends lost 6 bases and 6 bases, in that order; junction bases with no gene match: 5. Germline values: CDR1 MNHEY, CDR2 SVGAGI. The CDR3 sequence is 13 residues long. The CDR3 sequence: CASRPTSSNEQFF. CDR3 nucleotides: TGTGCCAGCAGGCCGACTAGCTCCAATGAGCAGTTCTTC.

A single count supports this clone. The J gene is TRBJ2-7, the V gene TRBV5-1, with TRBD1 matching over 7 bases. CDR3 length: 15 amino acids. The V segment lost 5 bases and the J segment 4 bases; nucleotides outside the gene matches: 12. Looked up from germline, CDR1 is SGHRS and CDR2 is YFSETQ. The CDR3 coding sequence is TGCGCCAGCAGGCCCATCACAGGGGCCCTATACGAGCAGTACTTC. Its translation is CASRPITGALYEQYF.

V gene TRBV18 combines with J gene TRBJ2-7, with TRBD2 identical over 10 bases. The trim removed 1 base at V and 3 bases at J, leaving 3 bases unmatched. The CDR3 is made up of 15 amino acids. Germline lookup yields CDR1 KGHSH and CDR2 LQKENI. CDR3 nucleotide sequence: TGTGCCAGCTCACCACAGAGCGGGAGGGTCTACGAGCAGTACTTC. Protein sequence: CASSPQSGRVYEQYF.

This chain uses TRBV28 with TRBJ2-7; D is unresolved. Trimming took off 9 bases at V and 0 bases at J, with 21 bases between the two ends. The CDR3 sequence is 16 residues long. Per the germline V gene, CDR1 is MDHEN and CDR2 is SYDVKM. The DNA for the CDR3 is TGTGCCAGTAAAGATACAAGAGGACCGCTCTCCTACGAGCAGTACTTC. Encoded protein: CASKDTRGPLSYEQYF.

The chain is built from TRBV2 and TRBJ2-3, with 12 bases identical to TRBD2. Germline V gives CDR1 SNHLY, CDR2 FYNNEI. V lost 7 bases and J lost 4; bases outside the gene matches: 6. This CDR3 contains 15 residues. This CDR3 is CASTPWTSGADTQYF. CDR3 sequence (DNA): TGTGCCAGCACCCCTTGGACTAGCGGGGCAGATACGCAGTATTTT. The full variable domain, with the rest looked up from reference TRBV2 and TRBJ2-3, is EPEVTQTPSHQVTQMGQEVILRCVPISNHLYFYWYRQILGQKVEFLVSFYNNEISEKSEIFDDQFSVERPDGSNFTLKIRSTKLEDSAMYFCASTPWTSGADTQYFGPGTRLTVL.

The J gene is TRBJ1-4, the V gene TRBV9, with TRBD1 matching 8 bases. V shed 3 bases, J shed 8 bases, and the junction held 3 bases outside the gene matches. The length of the CDR3 is 13 residues. Germline values: CDR1 SGDLS, CDR2 YYNGEE. Here the CDR3 reads CASSGRTGEKLFF. CDR3 nucleotide sequence: TGTGCCAGCAGCGGCCGGACAGGGGAAAAACTGTTTTTT.

About this clone itself: The junction does not match germline at one end; this may be a read error. V usage is TRBV7-7 and J usage is TRBJ2-3; no clear D gene. The CDR3 consists of 14 residues. The V gene's germline CDR1 is SSHAT and CDR2 FNYEAQ (reference sequence). CDR3 loop: CASSLGISADTQYF. CDR3 DNA sequence: TGTGCTAGCAGCTTAGGAATCAGTGCAGATACGCAGTATTTT.

The chain combines TRBV9 with TRBJ1-1; 7 nucleotides align to TRBD1. This CDR3 contains 16 residues. Germline values: CDR1 SGDLS, CDR2 YYNGEE. Losses at the gene ends were 3 bases for V and 4 bases for J; bases not matched to a gene: 12. The chain's CDR3 is CASSEGVDRVSTEAFF. Here the CDR3 DNA reads TGTGCCAGCAGCGAGGGTGTAGACAGGGTGAGCACTGAAGCTTTCTTT.

The rearrangement joins TRBV18 to TRBJ2-7; 11 bases fit TRBD2. V shed 2 bases and J 3 bases; nucleotides not matched to a gene: 3. CDR1 and CDR2 from the germline V gene are KGHSH and LQKENI. The CDR3 is 15 amino acids. The CDR3 spells CASSPLGLADYEQYF. CDR3 coding DNA: TGTGCCAGCTCACCATTGGGACTAGCGGACTACGAGCAGTACTTC.

The chain carries TRBV5-4 and TRBJ1-3; TRBD1 is a possible D gene (5 bases). Trimming took 4 bases from V and 2 from J, leaving 13 bases between them. Germline values: CDR1 SGHNT, CDR2 YYREEE (reference sequence). The CDR3 consists of 15 residues. CDR3 amino acids: CASSRPSGPGNTIYF. The CDR3 DNA sequence: TGTGCCAGCAGCCGCCCATCAGGGCCTGGAAACACCATATATTTT.

A note on this clone: Its ends do not fully match the called genes, so a read error is possible. This rearrangement joins TRBV7-7 to TRBJ2-2, with a weak D call TRBD2 (6 bases). CDR3 length equals 15 residues. CDR1 is SSHAT, CDR2 FNYEAQ, per germline (reference sequence). CDR3 region: CASSLFGLTTGELFF. DNA for the CDR3: TGTGCTAGCAGCCTCTTTGGACTAACCACCGGGGAGCTGTTTTTT.

The chain recombines TRBV29-1 with TRBJ1-1, with D tentatively TRBD1 (5 bases). This CDR3 has 14 residues. V lost 6 bases to trimming and J lost 0 bases, with 14 bases between them. Germline lookup yields CDR1 SQVTM and CDR2 ANQGSEA. The CDR3 sequence is CSVLLQGLNTEAFF. Written as DNA, the CDR3 is TGCAGCGTACTTCTCCAGGGCCTGAACACTGAAGCTTTCTTT.

The chain uses TRBV11-2 and TRBJ1-3; weak D call: TRBD1 (6 bases). The CDR3 has 15 residues. Germline lookup yields CDR1 SGHAT and CDR2 FQNNGV. V shed 5 bases and J shed 4 bases, with 15 bases lying between them. For the CDR3, the DNA is TGTGCCAGCAGCACAGGGAGAGGTTTCGGAAACACCATATATTTT. Its protein is CASSTGRGFGNTIYF.